This T cell receptor beta chain was captured in a study of PD-L1 blockade in urothelial cancer. Specified time point: peripheral blood 6 weeks after treatment start. The assay was immunoSEQ multiplex PCR, and TCRdb's table has in-frame clones only and misses some. The sample consists of about 30,000 clones, roughly nine tenths of them appearing once. This TCR derives from a man older than 75 with urothelial cancer. This sample comprised PBMCs, obtained around atezolizumab (anti-PD-L1) treatment.

The CDR3 protein is CASTLAKETQYF. The DNA for the CDR3 is TGCGCCAGCACACTAGCGAAAGAGACCCAGTACTTC. The J gene is TRBJ2-5, the V gene TRBV5-1, with TRBD2 identical over 7 bases. Germline V CDR1 and CDR2: SGHRS, YFSETQ. The CDR3 has 12 amino acids. The trim removed 6 bases at V and 3 bases at J, leaving 2 bases unmatched.